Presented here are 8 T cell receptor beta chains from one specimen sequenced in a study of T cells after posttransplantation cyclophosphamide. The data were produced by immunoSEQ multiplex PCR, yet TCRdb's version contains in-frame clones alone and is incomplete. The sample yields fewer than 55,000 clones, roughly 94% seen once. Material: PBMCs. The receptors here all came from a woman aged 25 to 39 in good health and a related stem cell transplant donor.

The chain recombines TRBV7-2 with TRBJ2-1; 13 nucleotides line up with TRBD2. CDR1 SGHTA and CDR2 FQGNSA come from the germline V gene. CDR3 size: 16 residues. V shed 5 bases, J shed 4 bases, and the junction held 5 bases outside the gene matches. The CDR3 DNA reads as TGTGCCAGCAGCGCGGGACTAGCGGGGCGATACAATGAGCAGTTCTTC. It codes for CASSAGLAGRYNEQFF.

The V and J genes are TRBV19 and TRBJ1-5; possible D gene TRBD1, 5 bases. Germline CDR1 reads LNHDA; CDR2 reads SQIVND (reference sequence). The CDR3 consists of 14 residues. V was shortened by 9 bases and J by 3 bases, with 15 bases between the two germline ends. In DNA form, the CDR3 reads TGTGCCAGCAGATTTCAGGGTAACAATCAGCCCCAGCATTTT. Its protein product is CASRFQGNNQPQHF.

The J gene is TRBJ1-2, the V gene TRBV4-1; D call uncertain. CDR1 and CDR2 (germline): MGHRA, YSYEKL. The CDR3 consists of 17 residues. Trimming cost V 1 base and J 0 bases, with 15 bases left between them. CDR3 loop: CASSQVASRRTNYGYTF. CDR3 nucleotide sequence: TGCGCCAGCAGCCAAGTCGCTTCCAGGCGCACTAACTATGGCTACACCTTC.

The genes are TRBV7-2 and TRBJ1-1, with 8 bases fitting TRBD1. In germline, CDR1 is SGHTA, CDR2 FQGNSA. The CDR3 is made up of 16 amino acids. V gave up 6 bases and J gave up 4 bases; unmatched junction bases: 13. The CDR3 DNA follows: TGTGCCAGCAGGGATAACAGGGGGGGGGCGGGCACTGAAGCTTTCTTT. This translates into CASRDNRGGAGTEAFF.

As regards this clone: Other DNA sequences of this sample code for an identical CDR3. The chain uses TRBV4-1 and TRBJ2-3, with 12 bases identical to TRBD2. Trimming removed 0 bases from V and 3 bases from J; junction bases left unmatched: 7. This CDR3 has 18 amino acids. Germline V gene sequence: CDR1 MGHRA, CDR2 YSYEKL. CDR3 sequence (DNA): TGCGCCAGCAGCCAAGAAGGTCTAGCGGGGGGGCGGACAGATACGCAGTATTTT. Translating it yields CASSQEGLAGGRTDTQYF.

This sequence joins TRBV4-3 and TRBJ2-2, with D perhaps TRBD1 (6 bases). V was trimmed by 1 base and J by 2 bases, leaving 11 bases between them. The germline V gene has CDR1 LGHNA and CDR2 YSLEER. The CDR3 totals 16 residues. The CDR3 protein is CASSQVRTVNTGELFF. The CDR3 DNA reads TGCGCCAGCAGCCAAGTAAGGACAGTAAACACCGGGGAGCTGTTTTTT.

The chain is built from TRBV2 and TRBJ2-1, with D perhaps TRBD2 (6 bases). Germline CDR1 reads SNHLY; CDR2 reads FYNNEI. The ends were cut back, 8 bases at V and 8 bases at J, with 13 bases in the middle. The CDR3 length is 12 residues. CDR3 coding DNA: TGTGCCAGCGAGCTAGCGCGCGATGAGCAGTTCTTC. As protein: CASELARDEQFF.

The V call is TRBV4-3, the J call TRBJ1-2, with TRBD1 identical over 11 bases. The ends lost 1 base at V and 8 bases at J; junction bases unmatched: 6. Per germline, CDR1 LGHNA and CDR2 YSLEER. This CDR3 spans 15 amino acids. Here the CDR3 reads CASSQGGQGDGGYTF. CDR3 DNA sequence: TGCGCCAGCAGCCAAGGGGGACAGGGGGACGGCGGCTACACCTTC.